Below are 21 T cell receptor beta chains sequenced from a single sample in a study of control samples from healthy donors and cancer patients. This table comes from immunoSEQ multiplex PCR, and its TCRdb copy is limited to in-frame clones, with some not included. The table lists roughly 170,000 clones, 80% to 95% of them singletons. Sequenced input: blood. All receptors derive from a man in his late teens or twenties in good health.

Points on this clone: Other DNA sequences from this sample encode an identical CDR3 as well. The chain recombines TRBV29-1 with TRBJ2-5, with D possibly being TRBD1 or TRBD2 (5 bases each). Trimming removed 6 bases from V and 2 bases from J, with 10 bases in between. Germline V gives CDR1 SQVTM, CDR2 ANQGSEA. The CDR3 runs to 12 residues. The CDR3, as DNA: TGCAGCGTGACGGGGCTACAAGAGACCCAGTACTTC. It specifies CSVTGLQETQYF.

The chain recombines TRBV6-1 with TRBJ1-1; D remains ambiguous. Trimming took 2 bases from V and 10 from J, leaving 8 bases between them. CDR1 and CDR2 (germline): MNHNS, SASEGT. The CDR3 sequence is 11 residues long. In DNA form, the CDR3 reads TGTGCCAGCAGTGAACAAACGCCAGCTTTCTTT. Translation gives CASSEQTPAFF.

This chain links TRBV18 with TRBJ1-3; D gene unclear. There are 15 residues in the CDR3. The V gene's germline CDR1 is KGHSH and CDR2 LQKENI. Trimming left V 1 base short and J 4 bases short, with 11 bases between. The CDR3 loop is CASSPQASGGNTIYF. Written as DNA, the CDR3 is TGTGCCAGCTCACCACAAGCTTCGGGGGGAAACACCATATATTTT.

The V and J genes are TRBV11-1 and TRBJ2-3, with no clear D. V was cut by 8 bases and J by 2 bases, with 8 bases left in between. Germline V lookup: CDR1 SGHAT, CDR2 FQDESV (reference sequence). The CDR3 contains 12 residues. The DNA of the CDR3 is TGTGCCAGCTCCCGAGCCACAGATACGCAGTATTTT. Translation: CASSRATDTQYF.

This clone was recorded only once. This chain joins TRBV18 and TRBJ1-1; D not resolved. V was shortened by 3 bases and J by 0 bases, with 11 bases between the two germline ends. The CDR3 consists of 15 residues. Germline V CDR1 and CDR2: KGHSH, LQKENI. Here the CDR3 DNA reads TGTGCCAGCTCACCTACCGGGATCATGAACACTGAAGCTTTCTTT. Translation gives CASSPTGIMNTEAFF.

The chain joins TRBV10-2 to TRBJ2-7; D gene unclear. CDR3 size: 11 residues. V was pared by 2 bases and J by 5 bases, with 4 bases between. Per germline, CDR1 WSHSY and CDR2 SAAADI. The CDR3, as DNA: TGCGCCAGCAGTGAGAGACACGAGCAGTACTTC. It encodes CASSERHEQYF.

The chain combines TRBV27 with TRBJ1-6, with no clear D. This CDR3 is 11 amino acids long. Germline V gives CDR1 MNHEY, CDR2 SMNVEV (reference sequence). Trimming pared 7 bases from V and 14 bases from J, leaving 12 bases between. The CDR3 DNA reads as TGTGCCAGCATCCCAAATTCGGCCCTCCACTTT. Protein sequence: CASIPNSALHF.

The gene calls are TRBV7-3 and TRBJ1-1; D gene ambiguous. Deletions cut 5 bases from V and 1 base from J, with 8 bases between. The germline V gene has CDR1 SGHTA and CDR2 FQGTGA. The length of the CDR3 is 13 residues. Here the CDR3 reads CASSPSGNTEAFF. CDR3 DNA sequence: TGTGCCAGCAGCCCCTCCGGGAACACTGAAGCTTTCTTT.

As concerns this clone: At one of its ends the junction is not consistent with the germline gene, which may arise from a read error. J is TRBJ1-4 and V is TRBV10-3; no clear D. The CDR3 contains 13 residues. Germline CDR1 is ENHRY and CDR2 is SYGVKD. The DNA for the CDR3 is TGTGCCATCAGTGAAGGGTTGTGGTCGGAGGACCGGTGG. Translation: CAISEGLWSEDRW.

The chain combines TRBV10-2 with TRBJ2-7, with TRBD2 identical over 13 bases. This CDR3 contains 18 residues. Germline V gives CDR1 WSHSY, CDR2 SAAADI. The junction had 12 bases not matched to a gene; V was cut back by 7 bases and J by 0 bases. The CDR3 coding sequence is TGCGCCAGCACCAACCGAGGACTAGCGGGGGCTCCCTCCTACGAGCAGTACTTC. Residues: CASTNRGLAGAPSYEQYF.

This chain connects TRBV2 to TRBJ2-5; D is uncertain. Germline loops: CDR1 SNHLY, CDR2 FYNNEI. The CDR3 runs to 11 residues. V shed 8 bases and J shed 5 bases, with 9 bases lying between them. In DNA form, the CDR3 reads TGTGCCAGCTCCCTTCGGGAGACCCAGTACTTC. This translates into CASSLRETQYF. Supplemented by reference TRBV2 and TRBJ2-5, the full variable domain reads EPEVTQTPSHQVTQMGQEVILRCVPISNHLYFYWYRQILGQKVEFLVSFYNNEISEKSEIFDDQFSVERPDGSNFTLKIRSTKLEDSAMYFCASSLRETQYFGPGTRLLVL.

The chain is built from TRBV5-8 and TRBJ1-4; the D gene is possibly TRBD1 (5 bases). The germline CDR1 and CDR2 sequences are SGHTS and YDEGEE. Trimming pared 1 base from V and 7 bases from J, leaving 14 bases between. This CDR3 has 15 amino acids. CDR3 coding DNA: TGTGCCAGCAGCTTGTGGGGGATCGGGGGTGAAAAACTGTTTTTT. This codes for CASSLWGIGGEKLFF.

The chain employs TRBV6-5 and TRBJ2-5; D possibly matches TRBD1 or TRBD2 (5 bases each). The germline gives CDR1 MNHEY, CDR2 SVGAGI. Trimming cost V 6 bases and J 9 bases, with 14 bases left between them. CDR3 size: 12 residues. CDR3 coding DNA: TGTGCCAGCAGCCCACCGGGACGGGCCCAGTACTTC. Amino acid sequence: CASSPPGRAQYF.

V and J are TRBV3-1 (or the pseudogene TRBV3-2) and TRBJ2-7, with TRBD1 matching over 8 bases. V dropped 0 bases and J dropped 5; count of bases not matched to a gene: 6. Germline CDR1 LGHDT, CDR2 YNNKEL (reference sequence). The CDR3 has 15 amino acids. The CDR3 spells CASSQEQGEVNEQYF. DNA of the CDR3: TGTGCCAGCAGCCAAGAACAGGGGGAAGTTAACGAGCAGTACTTC.

The chain uses TRBV10-1 and TRBJ1-1; possible D gene TRBD1, 6 bases. V lost 7 bases and J 1 base, leaving 10 bases between the germline ends. CDR1 and CDR2 from the germline V gene are WNHNN and SYGVQD (reference sequence). The CDR3 sequence is 13 residues long. CDR3: CASKGTPNTEAFF. The CDR3 DNA is TGCGCCAGCAAGGGGACACCGAACACTGAAGCTTTCTTT.

This chain joins TRBV6-4 and TRBJ1-1; D is unresolved. Trimming left V 2 bases short and J 0 bases short, with 4 bases between. Per the germline V gene, CDR1 is MRHNA and CDR2 is SNTAGT. The CDR3 loop spans 13 amino acids. The CDR3 DNA reads TGTGCCAGCAGTGACGGGGTGAACACTGAAGCTTTCTTT. This codes for CASSDGVNTEAFF.

This clone has a single count. The same CDR3 also results from other DNA sequences found in this sample. V and J are TRBV2 and TRBJ1-2, with a possible D match to TRBD1 (6 bases). The ends were cut back, 6 bases at V and 3 bases at J, with 14 bases in the middle. This CDR3 spans 14 amino acids. Germline-derived CDR1 and CDR2 are SNHLY and FYNNEI. The CDR3 spells CASSRGGADYGYTF. The CDR3 DNA is TGTGCCAGCAGCCGGGGGGGCGCCGACTATGGCTACACCTTC.

CDR3 in amino acids: CASSLVGGRSYNEQFF. CDR3 sequence (DNA): TGTGCCAGCAGCTTGGTGGGGGGCCGCTCCTACAATGAGCAGTTCTTC. The rearrangement uses TRBV5-4 and TRBJ2-1, with D perhaps assigned TRBD1 or TRBD2 (6 bases each). This CDR3 has 16 residues. The V gene lost 0 bases and the J gene lost 0 bases, with 10 bases spanning the gap. Germline V gene lookup returns CDR1 SGHNT and CDR2 YYREEE (reference sequence). Full variable domain (outside the CDR3, taken from reference TRBV5-4 and TRBJ2-1): ETGVTQSPTHLIKTRGQQVTLRCSSQSGHNTVSWYQQALGQGPQFIFQYYREEENGRGNFPPRFSGLQFPNYSSELNVNALELDDSALYLCASSLVGGRSYNEQFFGPGTRLTVL.

V usage is TRBV5-1 and J usage is TRBJ1-2, with TRBD1 identical over 9 bases. CDR3 size: 14 residues. Losses at the gene ends were 0 bases for V and 8 bases for J; bases not matched to a gene: 5. Germline CDR1 SGHRS, CDR2 YFSETQ. In DNA form, the CDR3 reads TGCGCCAGCAGCTTGGGACCGGGACAGGGAGGCTACACCTTC. The encoded protein is CASSLGPGQGGYTF.

The chain is built from TRBV2 and TRBJ2-3; a weak D match, TRBD2 (6 bases). The CDR3 is 13 residues long. V shed 10 bases and J shed 6 bases, with 17 bases lying between them. Germline V gene data show CDR1 as SNHLY and CDR2 as FYNNEI. CDR3 sequence: CAILLGLPDTQYF. The DNA for the CDR3 is TGTGCCATCCTTTTGGGACTTCCGGATACGCAGTATTTT. The full variable domain, rest sourced from reference TRBV2 and TRBJ2-3, is EPEVTQTPSHQVTQMGQEVILRCVPISNHLYFYWYRQILGQKVEFLVSFYNNEISEKSEIFDDQFSVERPDGSNFTLKIRSTKLEDSAMYFCAILLGLPDTQYFGPGTRLTVL.

Only one count was recorded for this clone. The chain has TRBV19 and TRBJ1-1; 7 nucleotides line up with TRBD1. V gave up 4 bases and J gave up 0 bases; unmatched junction bases: 2. The germline CDR1 and CDR2 sequences are LNHDA and SQIVND (reference sequence). The CDR3 covers 14 residues. The CDR3 reads CASSNDRVNTEAFF. CDR3 sequence (DNA): TGTGCCAGTAGTAACGACAGGGTGAACACTGAAGCTTTCTTT.